These T cell receptor beta chains were read from a single sample in a study of control samples from healthy donors and cancer patients. Sequencing used immunoSEQ multiplex PCR; TCRdb keeps in-frame clones, though not all of them. The table includes some 110,000 clones, around 89% detected once. Source material: blood. The receptor source for this set is a woman between 65 and 79 years old in good health. CDR3s include the opening cysteine and the closing phenylalanine or tryptophan. The D gene is left open where the match is weak. Only some rows state a clone size, as once, few, many or a class for expanded clones.

clone_size,j_call,v_call,d_call,cdr3_nt,cdr3_aa
few,TRBJ2-3,TRBV2,-,TGTGCCAGCAGTCTACCCGTTGCCGATACGCAGTATTTT,CASSLPVADTQYF
-,TRBJ2-1,TRBV7-3,TRBD1,TGTGCCAGCAGCTCCCGGACAGGGACCTACAATGAGCAGTTCTTC,CASSSRTGTYNEQFF
-,TRBJ2-7,TRBV5-5,TRBD1,TGTGCCAGCAGCTTTCTACAGGGGCCGACCTACGAGCAGTACTTC,CASSFLQGPTYEQYF
-,TRBJ2-2,TRBV9,-,TGTGCCAGCAGCGTAGAAGGCTACACCGGGGAGCTGTTTTTT,CASSVEGYTGELFF
-,TRBJ1-2,TRBV27,-,TGTGCCAGCAGCCCCCGGGACGGCTATGGCTACACCTTC,CASSPRDGYGYTF
-,TRBJ1-1,TRBV5-1,-,TGCGCCAGCAGCTTGGTCGGGCCAGAGAACACTGAAGCTTTCTTT,CASSLVGPENTEAFF
-,TRBJ2-1,TRBV24-1,-,TGTGCCACCAGTGAAACCGCGAGGTCTGAGCAGTTCTTC,CATSETARSEQFF
-,TRBJ1-4,TRBV19,-,TGTGCCAGTAGTACCCGGGCCCGAGGGGAAAAACTGTTTTTT,CASSTRARGEKLFF
-,TRBJ2-1,TRBV6-2/TRBV6-3,-,TGTGCCAGCAGTCTTTTGAGCTCCTACAATGAGCAGTTCTTC,CASSLLSSYNEQFF
-,TRBJ1-1,TRBV7-8,-,TGTGCCAGCAGCTTAGATCAGGGCATTGAAGCTTTCTTT,CASSLDQGIEAFF
-,TRBJ2-7,TRBV11-2,-,TGTGCCAGCAGCTTAGTGGCAGCTACCTCCTACGAGCAGTACTTC,CASSLVAATSYEQYF
-,TRBJ2-1,TRBV19,TRBD1,TGTGCCAGTAGTATTACCGGGACAGGAACCTACAATGAGCAGTTCTTC,CASSITGTGTYNEQFF
-,TRBJ1-6,TRBV7-9,TRBD1,TGTGCCAGCAGCTTAGGACAGGGAGGCTCACCCCTCCACTTT,CASSLGQGGSPLHF
-,TRBJ1-4,TRBV5-1,TRBD1,TGCGCCAGCAGCTTGGGGGACAGTTTCGGAAAACTGTTTTTT,CASSLGDSFGKLFF
-,TRBJ1-2,TRBV27,-,TGTGCCAGCAGTTTATGGCGGGACGGGGGAGGCTACACCTTC,CASSLWRDGGGYTF
-,TRBJ1-1,TRBV7-3,TRBD1,TGTGCCAGCAGCTCCCAGACAGGGGGGACTGAAGCTTTCTTT,CASSSQTGGTEAFF
-,TRBJ1-2,TRBV16,-,TGTGCCAGCAGCCAATCCTATGGCTACACCTTC,CASSQSYGYTF
once,TRBJ1-5,TRBV29-1,-,TGCAGCGTCGTATTACAGGGTCCGAATCAGCCCCAGCATTTT,CSVVLQGPNQPQHF
-,TRBJ1-4,TRBV3-1/TRBV3-2,TRBD1,TGTGCCAGCAGCCAGAGAGGGACAGGGGGCTTCATGGTTAATGAAAAACTGTTTTTT,CASSQRGTGGFMVNEKLFF
-,TRBJ2-5,TRBV29-1,-,TGCAGCGTCCTAGACGCGGACGAGACCCAGTACTTC,CSVLDADETQYF
-,TRBJ1-5,TRBV20-1,TRBD1,TGCAGTGCTAGTACAGGGGGACAGCCCCAGCATTTT,CSASTGGQPQHF
-,TRBJ2-5,TRBV7-9,-,TGTGCCAGCAGCTTAGGTCAGGGGAACCAAGAGACCCAGTACTTC,CASSLGQGNQETQYF
once,TRBJ1-2,TRBV19,-,TGTGCCACCACCAGGGGCGAGGGCTATGGCTACACCTTC,CATTRGEGYGYTF
-,TRBJ2-7,TRBV7-8,-,TGTGCCAGCAGCTTTCAGAAGAGCTCCTACGAGCAGTACTTC,CASSFQKSSYEQYF
-,TRBJ1-1,TRBV25-1,-,TGTGCCAGCAGTGAAGTTGGGAACACTGAAGCTTTCTTT,CASSEVGNTEAFF
-,TRBJ2-7,TRBV4-1,-,TGCGCCAGCAGCCAAGACAGGAGGACCTACGAGCAGTACTTC,CASSQDRRTYEQYF
-,TRBJ2-3,TRBV9,-,TGTGCCAGCAGCGAACAACAGGGTAGCACAGATACGCAGTATTTT,CASSEQQGSTDTQYF
-,TRBJ2-5,TRBV5-4,-,TGTGCCAGCAGCTTTTGGGAGTCCCCAGAGACCCAGTACTTC,CASSFWESPETQYF
-,TRBJ2-5,TRBV3-1/TRBV3-2,-,TGTGCCAGCAGCCAAGTCCCAGGAGAGGAGACCCAGTACTTC,CASSQVPGEETQYF
-,TRBJ1-5,TRBV6-6,-,TGTGCCAGCAGTTACTCAGGGTTTAGCAATCAGCCCCAGCATTTT,CASSYSGFSNQPQHF
-,TRBJ1-1,TRBV24-1,-,TGTGCCACCAGTGATTTGTTGGGGGAAGCTTTCTTT,CATSDLLGEAFF
-,TRBJ1-6,TRBV2,TRBD1,TGTGCCAGCAGGGGTACGGACAGGGCTAATTCACCCCTCCACTTT,CASRGTDRANSPLHF
-,TRBJ2-5,TRBV5-1,-,TGCGCCAGCAGCGCGGAAGAGACCCAGTACTTC,CASSAEETQYF
-,TRBJ1-5,TRBV29-1,-,TGCAGCGTAGGACAGAATAGCAATCAGCCCCAGCATTTT,CSVGQNSNQPQHF
-,TRBJ1-1,TRBV27,-,TGTGCCAGCAGTTCCGGCACTGAAGCTTTCTTT,CASSSGTEAFF
-,TRBJ1-4,TRBV4-3,TRBD1,TGCGCCAGCAGCCAAGAAACAGGGGGCGCAAATAATGAAAAACTGTTTTTT,CASSQETGGANNEKLFF
-,TRBJ2-7,TRBV15,TRBD2,TGTGCCACCAGCAGAGTCAGGGGACTAGGGGGCGAGCAGTACTTC,CATSRVRGLGGEQYF
-,TRBJ2-3,TRBV7-2,-,TGTGCCAGCAGACGGTCTGGGGGAGCCAGATCAGATACGCAGTATTTT,CASRRSGGARSDTQYF
-,TRBJ1-1,TRBV2,TRBD1,TGTGCCAGCAGTGGCCCCGGGCCCAACAGGGGATGGGTAGCTTTCTTT,CASSGPGPNRGWVAFF
once,TRBJ2-3,TRBV9,TRBD2,TGTGCCAGCAGCCCGCCACCTAGCGGCCGGAACACAGATACGCAGTATTTT,CASSPPPSGRNTDTQYF
-,TRBJ2-5,TRBV13,TRBD1,TGTGCCAGCAGCTGGGGACAGGGGACCCAAGAGACCCAGTACTTC,CASSWGQGTQETQYF
-,TRBJ2-1,TRBV7-2,-,TGTGCCAGCAGCTTCCTAGCGCCTTCCTACAATGAGCAGTTCTTC,CASSFLAPSYNEQFF
few,TRBJ2-7,TRBV10-1,-,TGCGCTGATAAAGAGGCGCCAGGCGAGCAGTACTTC,CADKEAPGEQYF
-,TRBJ1-5,TRBV19,-,TGTGCCAGTAGTATTTACAGCTACAATCAGCCCCAGCATTTT,CASSIYSYNQPQHF
once,TRBJ2-2,TRBV11-3,TRBD1,TGTGCCAGCAGCCACGGGACAGGTCACACCGGGGAGCTGTTTTTT,CASSHGTGHTGELFF
-,TRBJ1-2,TRBV10-3,-,TGTGCCATCAGTGAGTCTCCGGATGGCTACACCTTC,CAISESPDGYTF
-,TRBJ2-2,TRBV6-7,-,TGTGCCAGCAGTTACCCCCCGATTGTGAGAGGCACGAACACCGGGGAGCTGTTTTTT,CASSYPPIVRGTNTGELFF
-,TRBJ2-1,TRBV14,-,TGTGCCAGCAGCCAAGTTCTGGACCAGCAGTTCTTC,CASSQVLDQQFF
few,TRBJ1-5,TRBV19,TRBD1,TGTGCCAGTAGTCTGGGACAGGGGTTTCTTCAGCCCCAGCATTTT,CASSLGQGFLQPQHF